This T cell receptor beta chain was profiled in a study of blood T cells in healthy people across ages. The J segment lost 1 base and the V segment lost 5 bases, leaving 15 bases of the junction unmatched. CDR1 is LNHNV and CDR2 is YYDKDF in the germline V gene (reference sequence). The CDR3 is 19 residues long. Extraction yielded at least 5 micrograms of total RNA per sample. This clonotype was detected many times. The authors ran a second PCR of roughly 6 to 12 cycles using a sample-barcoded 5' primer and a J-beta primer mix. From the 5' RACE reads, TCRdb called clonotypes with MiXCR, one entry per CDR3 protein. The profile shows about 970,000 distinct CDR3 sequences, roughly half of them singletons.

V gene TRBV15 combines with J gene TRBJ2-4, with 9 bases that match TRBD1. The TCR comes from a woman aged 60-70 years in good health. Sequences were obtained from blood. CDR3 in amino acids: CATSADTGQGVRAKNIQYF. The CDR3 nucleotides are TGTGCCACCAGCGCTGATACGGGACAGGGAGTTCGGGCCAAAAACATTCAGTACTTC.